These 19 T cell receptor beta chains originate from one sample sequenced in a study of cytotoxic CD8 clonotypes in ibrutinib-treated CLL. Clones were sequenced by immunoSEQ multiplex PCR, and TCRdb holds only the in-frame ones, with some missing. The table records roughly 200,000 clones, just over 70% of them present only once. Material: PBMCs, obtained after 12 months of ibrutinib treatment. The origin of the receptors is a human donor with chronic lymphocytic leukemia.

The chain employs TRBV11-3 and TRBJ1-1, with unresolved D. CDR1 and CDR2 (germline): SGHNT, YENEEA. The CDR3 sequence is 13 residues long. Trimming took off 1 base at V and 6 bases at J, with 9 bases between the two ends. The CDR3 sequence: CASSLGVDAEAFF. In DNA, the CDR3 is TGTGCCAGCAGCTTAGGGGTTGACGCTGAAGCTTTCTTT.

This clone was picked up a small number of times. This chain uses TRBV5-1 with TRBJ2-1; 14 bases are shared with TRBD2. The CDR3 spans 20 residues. After removal of 4 bases from V and 6 bases from J, the junction contained 18 bases not matched to a gene. Germline CDR1 reads SGHRS; CDR2 reads YFSETQ. CDR3 DNA sequence: TGCGCCAGCAGCACCGGACAGCTAAGGACTAGCGGGAGGTTGGTCAATGAGCAGTTCTTC. It codes for CASSTGQLRTSGRLVNEQFF.

This clone came up a few times. The chain couples TRBV23-1 to TRBJ2-7; D uncertain. TRBV23-1 qualifies as an ORF whose function is uncertain. V was trimmed by 4 bases and J by 2 bases, leaving 6 bases between them. CDR3 length: 12 amino acids. In nucleotides, the CDR3 is TGCGCCAGCAGTCTAATCACCTACGAGCAGTACTTC. As protein: CASSLITYEQYF.

J is TRBJ1-1 and V is TRBV29-1, with D perhaps matching TRBD1 (5 bases). Per germline, CDR1 SQVTM and CDR2 ANQGSEA. The V end lost 3 bases, the J end lost 3 bases, and 14 bases lay between the germline ends. The CDR3 has 14 amino acids. CDR3 coding DNA: TGCAGCGTTGATGGGGGGACTCTGTACACTGAAGCTTTCTTT. Its translation is CSVDGGTLYTEAFF.

The rearrangement links TRBV6-6 to TRBJ2-5, with a tentative D call TRBD2 (6 bases). CDR3 length equals 14 residues. V was trimmed by 8 bases and J by 5 bases, leaving 18 bases between them. The germline V gene encodes CDR1 MNHNY and CDR2 SVGAGI (reference sequence). The CDR3, as DNA: TGTGCCAGCCATACCCGGGAGATGGGTGAGACCCAGTACTTC. Translating gives CASHTREMGETQYF.

The chain is built from TRBV5-1 and TRBJ2-2, with D perhaps matching TRBD1 (5 bases). The CDR3 has 14 residues. Germline V lookup: CDR1 SGHRS, CDR2 YFSETQ. Trimming left V 7 bases short and J 3 bases short, with 13 bases between. For the CDR3, the DNA is TGCGCCAGCCAGGGCGCCGGGTACACCGGGGAGCTGTTTTTT. Protein: CASQGAGYTGELFF.

This chain uses TRBV6-6 with TRBJ1-5; tentatively, D is TRBD1 (5 bases). Trimming cost V 0 bases and J 7 bases, with 7 bases left between them. CDR3 length equals 13 residues. Germline-derived CDR1 and CDR2 are MNHNY and SVGAGI (reference sequence). In DNA, the CDR3 is TGTGCCAGCAGTTACTCGGGGGTCCAGCCCCAGCATTTT. Protein: CASSYSGVQPQHF.

The V call is TRBV28, the J call TRBJ1-1; D not resolved. Per germline, CDR1 MDHEN and CDR2 SYDVKM. This CDR3 region has 11 residues. The V end lost 6 bases, the J end lost 4 bases, and 6 bases lay between the germline ends. The CDR3, as DNA: TGTGCCAGCAGGGCCGGCACTGAAGCTTTCTTT. Translating it yields CASRAGTEAFF. The full variable domain, in which reference TRBV28 and TRBJ1-1 provide the parts outside the CDR3, is DVKVTQSSRYLVKRTGEKVFLECVQDMDHENMFWYRQDPGLGLRLIYFSYDVKMKEKGDIPEGYSVSREKKERFSLILESASTNQTSMYLCASRAGTEAFFGQGTRLTVV.

V usage is TRBV4-1 and J usage is TRBJ1-4; 11 nucleotides agree with TRBD1. CDR3 length: 14 residues. Trimming at V came to 7 bases and at J to 8 bases, leaving 6 bases not matched to a gene. Per germline, CDR1 MGHRA and CDR2 YSYEKL. The CDR3: CASKGGTGGEKLFF. The DNA of the CDR3 is TGCGCCAGCAAGGGCGGGACAGGGGGAGAAAAACTGTTTTTT.

The chain carries TRBV19 and TRBJ2-1; TRBD2 matches at 8 bases. The CDR3 length is 13 residues. The germline CDR1 and CDR2 sequences are LNHDA and SQIVND (reference sequence). V lost 4 bases, J lost 8 bases, and 4 bases stayed unmatched. This chain's CDR3 is CASSTAGAHEQFF. The CDR3, as DNA: TGTGCCAGTAGTACAGCGGGAGCGCATGAGCAGTTCTTC.

CDR3 DNA: TGTGCCAGCAGTGAAGTGGTGTACAATGAGCAGTTCTTC. Its protein is CASSEVVYNEQFF. This chain links TRBV6-1 with TRBJ2-1; D ambiguous. The CDR3 extends over 13 amino acids. V shed 1 base and J shed 4 bases, with 5 bases lying between them. Germline V gene data show CDR1 as MNHNS and CDR2 as SASEGT.

The chain is built from TRBV27 and TRBJ1-2; 9 bases are shared with TRBD1. This CDR3 is built from 15 residues. Per the germline V gene, CDR1 is MNHEY and CDR2 is SMNVEV (reference sequence). Trimming at V came to 5 bases and at J to 4 bases, leaving 8 bases not matched to a gene. CDR3 residues: CASSPGQGFIYGYTF. Here the CDR3 DNA reads TGTGCCAGCAGTCCAGGACAGGGGTTTATCTATGGCTACACCTTC.

This clone has only a few counts. This rearrangement joins TRBV29-1 to TRBJ1-2, with a possible D match to TRBD1 (5 bases). This CDR3 region has 12 residues. CDR1 SQVTM and CDR2 ANQGSEA come from the germline V gene. The ends were cut back, 5 bases at V and 7 bases at J, with 14 bases in the middle. CDR3 sequence: CSVPGIGGGYTF. The CDR3 region has the DNA TGCAGCGTTCCCGGCATTGGGGGTGGCTACACCTTC.

This clone was detected only once. The CDR3 region has the DNA TGTGCCAGCTCACCAAGTCAGACGGGGGAGCAGTACTTC. Encoded protein: CASSPSQTGEQYF. The chain uses TRBV18 and TRBJ2-7, with a possible D match to TRBD2 (5 bases). V gave up 2 bases and J gave up 7 bases, with 12 bases separating them. The CDR3 has 13 residues. The V gene's germline CDR1 is KGHSH and CDR2 LQKENI.

V is TRBV27 and J is TRBJ1-1; 8 positions match TRBD1. Germline V gene sequence: CDR1 MNHEY, CDR2 SMNVEV (reference sequence). The CDR3 is made up of 16 amino acids. V was clipped by 8 bases and J by 3 bases; unmatched bases: 14. The CDR3 sequence: CASGGQGLGEDTEAFF. The CDR3 coding sequence is TGTGCCAGCGGCGGACAGGGACTCGGGGAGGACACTGAAGCTTTCTTT.

This chain joins TRBV29-1 and TRBJ1-3; 7 positions match TRBD1. Germline-derived CDR1 and CDR2 are SQVTM and ANQGSEA. V was clipped by 3 bases and J by 2 bases; unmatched bases: 7. CDR3 length: 15 amino acids. This CDR3 is CSVDAGGVTGNTIYF. CDR3 DNA: TGCAGCGTTGATGCAGGGGGGGTCACTGGAAACACCATATATTTT.

V and J are TRBV20-1 and TRBJ2-1, with no clear D. The CDR3 runs to 11 residues. V shed 4 bases and J shed 8 bases, with 9 bases lying between them. Germline CDR1 reads DFQATT; CDR2 reads SNEGSKA (reference sequence). The CDR3 protein is CSAMVPDEQFF. DNA of the CDR3: TGCAGTGCTATGGTTCCGGATGAGCAGTTCTTC.

This clone appeared a few times. The genes are TRBV2 and TRBJ2-2; D unclear. The ends were cut back, 11 bases at V and 4 bases at J, with 14 bases in the middle. This CDR3 is built from 13 residues. Germline lookup yields CDR1 SNHLY and CDR2 FYNNEI. Here the CDR3 DNA reads TGTGCCGCCCGGGCACAGTCCACCGGGGAGCTGTTTTTT. Its translation is CAARAQSTGELFF.

The chain recombines TRBV18 with TRBJ1-5, with no clear D. The CDR3 sequence is 13 residues long. Germline CDR1 and CDR2: KGHSH and LQKENI. V was clipped by 4 bases and J by 3 bases, with 7 bases between them. The CDR3 here is CASSRQDNQPQHF. CDR3 coding DNA: TGTGCCAGCTCACGGCAAGACAATCAGCCCCAGCATTTT.